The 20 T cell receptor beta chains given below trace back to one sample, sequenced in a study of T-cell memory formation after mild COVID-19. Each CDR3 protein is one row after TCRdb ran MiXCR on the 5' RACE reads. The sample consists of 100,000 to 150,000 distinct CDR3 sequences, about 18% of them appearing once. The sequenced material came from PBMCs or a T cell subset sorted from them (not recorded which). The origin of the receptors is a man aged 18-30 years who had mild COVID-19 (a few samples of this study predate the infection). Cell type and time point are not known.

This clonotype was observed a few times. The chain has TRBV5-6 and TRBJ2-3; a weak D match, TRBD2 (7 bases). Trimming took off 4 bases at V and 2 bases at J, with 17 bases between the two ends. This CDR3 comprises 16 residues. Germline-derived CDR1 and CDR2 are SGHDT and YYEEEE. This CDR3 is CASSPWGGQVTDTQYF. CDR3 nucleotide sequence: TGTGCCAGCAGCCCCTGGGGGGGGCAAGTCACAGATACGCAGTATTTT.

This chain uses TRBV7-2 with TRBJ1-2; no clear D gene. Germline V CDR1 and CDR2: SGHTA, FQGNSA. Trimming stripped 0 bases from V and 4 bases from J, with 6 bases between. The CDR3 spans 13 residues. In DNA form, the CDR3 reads TGTGCCAGCAGCTTAGCGATGGGCTATGGCTACACCTTC. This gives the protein CASSLAMGYGYTF. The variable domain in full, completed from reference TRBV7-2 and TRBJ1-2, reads GAGVSQSPSNKVTEKGKDVELRCDPISGHTALYWYRQSLGQGLEFLIYFQGNSAPDKSGLPSDRFSAERTGGSVSTLTIQRTQQEDSAVYLCASSLAMGYGYTFGSGTRLTVV.

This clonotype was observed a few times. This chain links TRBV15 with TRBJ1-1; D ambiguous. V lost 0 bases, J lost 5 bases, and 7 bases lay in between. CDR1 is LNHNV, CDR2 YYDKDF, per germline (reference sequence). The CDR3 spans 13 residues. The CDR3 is CATSREEGTEAFF. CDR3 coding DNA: TGTGCCACCAGCAGAGAGGAGGGAACTGAAGCTTTCTTT.

The CDR3 loop is CASSQGKTGAGYTF. In DNA, the CDR3 is TGTGCCAGCAGCCAAGGGAAGACAGGGGCTGGCTACACCTTC. The chain links TRBV3-1 to TRBJ1-2; 8 positions agree with TRBD1. V lost 1 base to trimming and J lost 7 bases; unmatched junction nucleotides: 5. CDR3 length: 14 residues. The germline gives CDR1 LGHDT, CDR2 YNNKEL (reference sequence).

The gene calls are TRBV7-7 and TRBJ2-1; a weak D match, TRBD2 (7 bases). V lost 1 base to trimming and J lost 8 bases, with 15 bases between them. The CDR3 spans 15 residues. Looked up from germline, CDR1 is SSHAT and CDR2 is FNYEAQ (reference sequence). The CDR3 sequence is CASSLGRGQSYEQFF. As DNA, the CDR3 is TGTGCCAGCAGCTTAGGGCGGGGGCAGAGTTATGAGCAGTTCTTC.

The CDR3 loop is CASSYSRAGDTEAFF. The CDR3 nucleotides are TGTGCCAGCAGTTACTCGAGGGCAGGGGACACTGAAGCTTTCTTT. The V and J genes are TRBV6-5 and TRBJ1-1, with D tentatively TRBD1 (6 bases). The CDR3 runs 15 residues. In germline, CDR1 is MNHEY, CDR2 SVGAGI. V was shortened by 0 bases and J by 3 bases, with 11 bases between the two germline ends.

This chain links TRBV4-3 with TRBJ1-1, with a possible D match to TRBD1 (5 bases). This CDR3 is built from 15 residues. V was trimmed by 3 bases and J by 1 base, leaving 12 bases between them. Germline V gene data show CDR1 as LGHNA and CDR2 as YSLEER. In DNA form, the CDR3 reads TGCGCCAGCAGCCACCCCGGGACTCCGAACACTGAAGCTTTCTTT. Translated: CASSHPGTPNTEAFF.

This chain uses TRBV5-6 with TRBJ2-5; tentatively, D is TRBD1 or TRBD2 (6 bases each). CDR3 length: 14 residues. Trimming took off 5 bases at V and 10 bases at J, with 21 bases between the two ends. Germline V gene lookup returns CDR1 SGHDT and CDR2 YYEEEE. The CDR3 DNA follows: TGTGCCAGCAGTGGAGGGGGGCCTTACGATCACCAGTACTTC. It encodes CASSGGGPYDHQYF.

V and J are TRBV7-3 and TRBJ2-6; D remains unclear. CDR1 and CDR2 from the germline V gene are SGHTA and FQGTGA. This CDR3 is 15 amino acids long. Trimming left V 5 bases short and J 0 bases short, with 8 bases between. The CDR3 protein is CASSPQSSGANVLTF. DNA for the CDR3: TGTGCCAGCAGCCCCCAGAGCTCTGGGGCCAACGTCCTGACTTTC.

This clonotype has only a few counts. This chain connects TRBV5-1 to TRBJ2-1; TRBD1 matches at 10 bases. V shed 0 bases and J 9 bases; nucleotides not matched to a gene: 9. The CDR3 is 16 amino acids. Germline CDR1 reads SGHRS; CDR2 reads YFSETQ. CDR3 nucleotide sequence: TGCGCCAGCAGCTTGGAGGGGACAGGGGAAGTCAGTGAGCAGTTCTTC. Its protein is CASSLEGTGEVSEQFF.

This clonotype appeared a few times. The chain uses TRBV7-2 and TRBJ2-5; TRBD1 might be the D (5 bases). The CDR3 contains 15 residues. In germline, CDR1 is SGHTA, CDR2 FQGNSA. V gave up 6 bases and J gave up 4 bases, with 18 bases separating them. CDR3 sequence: CASSDRYGFAETQYF. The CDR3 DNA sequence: TGTGCCAGCAGTGACAGATATGGTTTTGCAGAGACCCAGTACTTC.

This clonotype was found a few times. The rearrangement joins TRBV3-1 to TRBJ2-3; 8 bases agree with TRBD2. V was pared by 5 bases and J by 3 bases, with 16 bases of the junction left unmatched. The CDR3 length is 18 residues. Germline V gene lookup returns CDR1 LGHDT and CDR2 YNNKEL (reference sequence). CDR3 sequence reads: CASSSLPGSSGVTDTQYF. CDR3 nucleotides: TGTGCCAGCAGCTCCCTGCCGGGAAGTAGCGGGGTAACAGATACGCAGTATTTT.

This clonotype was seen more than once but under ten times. CDR3 amino acids: CATSRDGGGYTGELFF. DNA for the CDR3: TGTGCCACCAGCAGAGATGGAGGGGGCTACACCGGGGAGCTGTTTTTT. V gene TRBV15 combines with J gene TRBJ2-2, with TRBD1 as a possible D gene (7 bases). This CDR3 comprises 16 residues. V shed 0 bases and J shed 3 bases, with 11 bases lying between them. Germline loops: CDR1 LNHNV, CDR2 YYDKDF (reference sequence).

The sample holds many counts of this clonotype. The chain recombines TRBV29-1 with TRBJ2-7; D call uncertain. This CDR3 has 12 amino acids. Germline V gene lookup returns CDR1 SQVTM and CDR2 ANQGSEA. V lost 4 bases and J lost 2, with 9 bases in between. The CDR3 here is CSVVSDTYEQYV. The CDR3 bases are TGCAGCGTTGTTTCCGACACCTACGAGCAGTACGTC.

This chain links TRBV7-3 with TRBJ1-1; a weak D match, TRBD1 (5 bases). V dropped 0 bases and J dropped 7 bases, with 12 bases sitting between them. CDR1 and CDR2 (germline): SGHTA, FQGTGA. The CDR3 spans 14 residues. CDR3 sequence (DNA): TGTGCCAGCAGCTTAACCGCGCGGACACATGAAGCTTTCTTT. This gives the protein CASSLTARTHEAFF.

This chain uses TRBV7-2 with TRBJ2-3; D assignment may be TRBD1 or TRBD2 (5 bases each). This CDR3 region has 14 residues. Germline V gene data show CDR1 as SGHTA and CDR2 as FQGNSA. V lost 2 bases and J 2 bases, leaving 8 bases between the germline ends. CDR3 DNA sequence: TGTGCCAGCAGCTTAACGGGGACCACAGATACGCAGTATTTT. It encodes CASSLTGTTDTQYF. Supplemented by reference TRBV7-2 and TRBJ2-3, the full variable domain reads GAGVSQSPSNKVTEKGKDVELRCDPISGHTALYWYRQSLGQGLEFLIYFQGNSAPDKSGLPSDRFSAERTGGSVSTLTIQRTQQEDSAVYLCASSLTGTTDTQYFGPGTRLTVL.

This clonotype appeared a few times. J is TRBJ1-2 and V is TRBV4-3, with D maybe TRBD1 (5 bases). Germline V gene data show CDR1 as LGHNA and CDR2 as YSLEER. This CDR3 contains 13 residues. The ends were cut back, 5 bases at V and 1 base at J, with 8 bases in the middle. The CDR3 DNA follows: TGCGCCAGCAGCAGGACACTTAACTATGGCTACACCTTC. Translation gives CASSRTLNYGYTF.

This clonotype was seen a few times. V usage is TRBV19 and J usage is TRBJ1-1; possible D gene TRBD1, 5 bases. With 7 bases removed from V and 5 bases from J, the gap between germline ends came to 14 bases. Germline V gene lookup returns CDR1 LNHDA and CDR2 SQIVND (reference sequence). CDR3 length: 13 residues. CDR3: CASTMGPGTEAFF. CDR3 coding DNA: TGTGCCAGTACCATGGGACCGGGGACTGAAGCTTTCTTT. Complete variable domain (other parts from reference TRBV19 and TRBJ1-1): DGGITQSPKYLFRKEGQNVTLSCEQNLNHDAMYWYRQDPGQGLRLIYYSQIVNDFQKGDIAEGYSVSREKKESFPLTVTSAQKNPTAFYLCASTMGPGTEAFFGQGTRLTVV.

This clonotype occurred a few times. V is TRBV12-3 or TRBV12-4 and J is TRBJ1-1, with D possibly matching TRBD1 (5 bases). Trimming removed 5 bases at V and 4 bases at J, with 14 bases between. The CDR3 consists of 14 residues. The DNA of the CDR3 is TGTGCCAGCAGTCCCCCGGTCGGGGGCACTGAAGCTTTCTTT. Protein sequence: CASSPPVGGTEAFF.

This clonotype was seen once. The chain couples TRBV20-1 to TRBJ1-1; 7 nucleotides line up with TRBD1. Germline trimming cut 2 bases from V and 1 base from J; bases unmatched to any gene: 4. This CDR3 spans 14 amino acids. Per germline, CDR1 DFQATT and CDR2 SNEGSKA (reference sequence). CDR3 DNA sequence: TGCAGTGCTAGATATCGGGACAGGAACACTGAAGCTTTCTTT. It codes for CSARYRDRNTEAFF.